What follows are 22 T cell receptor beta chains derived from one specimen sequenced in a study of T cells after posttransplantation cyclophosphamide. Assay used: immunoSEQ multiplex PCR; TCRdb lists only in-frame clones, some missing. The sample has some 500 clones, 85% to 90% seen once; the top ten hold 5% to 6%. Busulfan-fludarabine conditioning, marrow transplant, and cyclophosphamide on days +3 and +4 were administered. Here the sequenced sample was CD4+ T cells sorted from blood, taken after allogeneic stem cell transplant with posttransplant cyclophosphamide. The origin of the receptors is a female patient in her forties or fifties who received an allogeneic stem cell transplant from a related donor, was CMV-positive, and had no GVHD. The T cells may partly be graft donor cells.

This clone was observed a few times. V gene TRBV14 combines with J gene TRBJ1-6; maybe TRBD1 (5 bases). The CDR3 covers 14 residues. Germline CDR1 SGHDN, CDR2 FVKESK. V dropped 4 bases and J dropped 6 bases, with 10 bases sitting between them. In nucleotides, the CDR3 is TGTGCCAGCAGCCCGGGACTTATTAATTCACCCCTCCACTTT. This encodes CASSPGLINSPLHF.

This chain connects TRBV28 to TRBJ2-2; 10 positions match TRBD2. Germline V lookup: CDR1 MDHEN, CDR2 SYDVKM. The CDR3 sequence is 15 residues long. After removal of 2 bases from V and 6 bases from J, the junction contained 3 bases not matched to a gene. The chain's CDR3 is CASSLLAGVAGELFF. In DNA form, the CDR3 reads TGTGCCAGCAGTTTACTAGCGGGAGTGGCCGGGGAGCTGTTTTTT.

The gene calls are TRBV19 and TRBJ2-7; TRBD1 matches 9 bases. The trim removed 2 bases at V and 6 bases at J, leaving 8 bases unmatched. This CDR3 has 15 residues. Germline loops: CDR1 LNHDA, CDR2 SQIVND (reference sequence). CDR3 sequence: CASSIQDRGVSEQYF. The CDR3 DNA is TGTGCCAGTAGTATACAGGACAGGGGTGTCTCCGAGCAGTACTTC.

The V gene is TRBV7-2, the J gene TRBJ2-3, with 9 bases matching TRBD2. Germline V lookup: CDR1 SGHTA, CDR2 FQGNSA. Trimming took 5 bases from V and 5 from J; bases not matched to a gene: 5. This CDR3 is built from 14 residues. Here the CDR3 reads CASSPMTSGDTQYF. The CDR3 DNA reads as TGTGCCAGCAGCCCGATGACTAGCGGAGATACGCAGTATTTT.

V is TRBV19 and J is TRBJ2-3; 11 nucleotides match TRBD2. CDR1 is LNHDA and CDR2 is SQIVND in the germline V gene (reference sequence). The trim removed 5 bases at V and 4 bases at J, leaving 8 bases unmatched. The CDR3 spans 16 residues. The CDR3: CASSSPRTSGSDTQYF. The CDR3, as DNA: TGTGCCAGTAGTTCCCCGCGGACTAGCGGGTCAGATACGCAGTATTTT.

The rearrangement links TRBV29-1 to TRBJ1-1; the D gene is possibly TRBD1 (5 bases). This CDR3 has 14 amino acids. Trimming took 7 bases from V and 2 from J, leaving 17 bases between them. CDR1 and CDR2 (germline): SQVTM, ANQGSEA. This CDR3 is CSASFQGLNTEAFF. In DNA, the CDR3 is TGCAGCGCGTCGTTTCAGGGCCTTAACACTGAAGCTTTCTTT.

This rearrangement joins TRBV7-9 to TRBJ2-5, with 12 bases fitting TRBD1. CDR1 SEHNR and CDR2 FQNEAQ come from the germline V gene (reference sequence). J gave up 5 bases and V 7 bases, and 11 bases lay outside the gene matches. The CDR3 length is 16 residues. The CDR3 region has the DNA TGTGCCAGCACCAGACCGGGACAGGGGGCAGAGGAGACCCAGTACTTC. This encodes CASTRPGQGAEETQYF.

The rearrangement links TRBV10-3 to TRBJ1-2; D possibly corresponds to TRBD1 (5 bases). The germline V gene has CDR1 ENHRY and CDR2 SYGVKD. The CDR3 contains 12 residues. Trimming left V 6 bases short and J 7 bases short, with 12 bases between. Written as DNA, the CDR3 is TGTGCCATCAGCAGGGATACGGGTGGCTACACCTTC. Its protein is CAISRDTGGYTF.

V is TRBV7-9 and J is TRBJ2-1, with D unresolved. Trimming left V 5 bases short and J 0 bases short, with 14 bases between. The CDR3 consists of 16 residues. Per the germline V gene, CDR1 is SEHNR and CDR2 is FQNEAQ (reference sequence). The CDR3 region has the DNA TGTGCCAGCAGCAAGCAATCCCCGAGCTCCTACAATGAGCAGTTCTTC. Translation gives CASSKQSPSSYNEQFF.

The chain carries TRBV5-1 and TRBJ2-3; 7 bases are a match to TRBD2. V shed 4 bases and J 6 bases; nucleotides not matched to a gene: 8. This CDR3 is 14 amino acids long. Germline values: CDR1 SGHRS, CDR2 YFSETQ. CDR3 sequence: CASSKLVGGDTQYF. In DNA, the CDR3 is TGCGCCAGCAGCAAATTAGTGGGAGGGGATACGCAGTATTTT.

This clone showed up just once. The CDR3 is CASSAPGGAEAFF. The CDR3, as DNA: TGTGCCAGCAGCGCGCCCGGGGGTGCTGAAGCTTTCTTT. V usage is TRBV9 and J usage is TRBJ1-1; possible D gene TRBD1, 5 bases. This CDR3 is built from 13 residues. The germline V gene has CDR1 SGDLS and CDR2 YYNGEE. V lost 3 bases, J lost 6 bases, and 12 bases lay in between.

The chain has TRBV5-4 and TRBJ1-1; D may be TRBD1 (5 bases). CDR1 is SGHNT, CDR2 YYREEE, per germline (reference sequence). This CDR3 has 15 residues. Trimming removed 2 bases at V and 4 bases at J, with 15 bases between. The CDR3 DNA follows: TGTGCCAGCAGCTTCTTTTGGGGGGAGAGCACTGAAGCTTTCTTT. It specifies CASSFFWGESTEAFF. The full variable domain, in which reference TRBV5-4 and TRBJ1-1 provide the parts outside the CDR3, is ETGVTQSPTHLIKTRGQQVTLRCSSQSGHNTVSWYQQALGQGPQFIFQYYREEENGRGNFPPRFSGLQFPNYSSELNVNALELDDSALYLCASSFFWGESTEAFFGQGTRLTVV.

This chain links TRBV27 with TRBJ1-1, with D unclear. This CDR3 comprises 14 residues. V gave up 6 bases and J gave up 1 base, with 12 bases separating them. Germline V gene lookup returns CDR1 MNHEY and CDR2 SMNVEV (reference sequence). The CDR3 nucleotides read TGTGCCAGCAGCAAAGGAGTAGGGAACACTGAAGCTTTCTTT. This encodes CASSKGVGNTEAFF.

The rearrangement joins TRBV11-2 to TRBJ2-2; no reliable D call. The CDR3 length is 13 residues. Germline V lookup: CDR1 SGHAT, CDR2 FQNNGV. Trimming stripped 3 bases from V and 8 bases from J, with 10 bases between. This CDR3 is CASSLTPQGELFF. In DNA, the CDR3 is TGTGCCAGCAGCTTGACACCCCAAGGGGAGCTGTTTTTT.

This sequence joins TRBV7-9 and TRBJ2-1; TRBD1 might be the D (5 bases). The V and J ends lost 1 base and 3 bases respectively, with 10 bases between them. The CDR3 totals 15 residues. The germline gives CDR1 SEHNR, CDR2 FQNEAQ (reference sequence). CDR3 protein: CASSLEPRVYNEQFF. CDR3 coding DNA: TGTGCCAGCAGCTTAGAGCCCAGGGTCTACAATGAGCAGTTCTTC.

The chain has TRBV19 and TRBJ2-7; 9 bases align to TRBD2. CDR3 length equals 13 residues. J lost 6 bases, V lost 4 bases, and 4 bases had no gene match. Germline V gives CDR1 LNHDA, CDR2 SQIVND (reference sequence). CDR3 region: CASSSLAGPEQYF. The CDR3 DNA follows: TGTGCCAGTAGTAGCCTAGCGGGACCCGAGCAGTACTTC.

V usage is TRBV14 and J usage is TRBJ2-5; 7 bases line up with TRBD1. The J call may be in error: the DNA end matches TRBJ2-7 better. The germline gives CDR1 SGHDN, CDR2 FVKESK. The CDR3 spans 17 residues. The CDR3: CASSPPQDRMSSYEQYF. The CDR3 DNA is TGTGCCAGCAGCCCACCCCAGGACAGGATGAGCTCCTACGAGCAGTACTTC.

The CDR3 DNA follows: TGTGCCAGCAGCTCCGAACTACATTCACCGGGACTAAATCGGTACGAGCAGTTCTTC. Protein: CASSSELHSPGLNRYEQFF. V and J are TRBV7-2 and TRBJ2-1; TRBD2 matches 7 bases. The trim removed 4 bases at V and 10 bases at J, leaving 25 bases unmatched. This CDR3 has 19 residues. The V gene's germline CDR1 is SGHTA and CDR2 FQGNSA.

The rearrangement links TRBV19 to TRBJ2-6; TRBD2 agrees at 8 bases. CDR3 length: 18 amino acids. Germline loops: CDR1 LNHDA, CDR2 SQIVND (reference sequence). V gave up 3 bases and J gave up 0 bases; unmatched junction bases: 7. The CDR3 protein is CASSISLAGTSGANVLTF. The DNA for the CDR3 is TGTGCCAGTAGTATTTCTTTAGCGGGGACCTCTGGGGCCAACGTCCTGACTTTC.

V and J are TRBV10-3 and TRBJ1-1; 7 nucleotides line up with TRBD1. The CDR3 consists of 12 residues. V was pared by 0 bases and J by 9 bases, with 1 base of the junction left unmatched. Germline V gene lookup returns CDR1 ENHRY and CDR2 SYGVKD. The CDR3 protein is CAISESTGKAFF. The CDR3 DNA reads TGTGCCATCAGTGAGTCGACAGGGAAAGCTTTCTTT.

V and J are TRBV7-9 and TRBJ1-1; D is uncertain. Between the trimmed V and J ends, which lost 6 bases and 4 bases, there was a span of 18 bases. Germline loops: CDR1 SEHNR, CDR2 FQNEAQ (reference sequence). The CDR3 covers 15 residues. In DNA, the CDR3 is TGTGCCAGCAGTCTTAGTCTCAGCGGGGTCACTGAAGCTTTCTTT. It is translated as CASSLSLSGVTEAFF.

On this clone: Other nucleotide sequences from this sample produce the same CDR3. V gene TRBV21-1 combines with J gene TRBJ1-2. TRBV21-1 constitutes a pseudogene. The CDR3 runs to 15 residues. The CDR3, as DNA: TGTGCCAGCAGCAAAGAAGGGGGGGCCAATCATGGCTACACCTTC. The encoded protein is CASSKEGGANHGYTF.